This section outlines one TCR beta chain sequence together with its context. This entry belongs to a study of T cell changes during pregnancy in multiple sclerosis. This table comes from immunoSEQ multiplex PCR, and its TCRdb copy is limited to in-frame clones, with some not included. The repertoire consists of around 37,000 clones, with 91% occurring once and the leading ten covering approximately 6.1%. This receptor was identified in a female donor with multiple sclerosis, enrolled in a pregnancy study. The sequencing here drew on CD8+ T cells from peripheral blood mononuclear cells, taken in the second trimester of pregnancy.

This chain's CDR3 is CASSQDLRSSGNTIYF. CDR3 nucleotide sequence: TGCGCCAGCAGCCAAGATCTGCGGAGCTCTGGAAACACCATATATTTT. This chain links TRBV4-3 with TRBJ1-3, with D unresolved. Germline assignment: CDR1 LGHNA and CDR2 YSLEER. The V and J ends lost 0 bases and 0 bases respectively, with 9 bases between them. This CDR3 is built from 16 residues.